One sample yielded the 29 T cell receptor beta chains listed below, sequenced in a study of blood T cell repertoires in COVID-19. The repertoire was sequenced with immunoSEQ multiplex PCR; TCRdb's copy has only in-frame clones and lacks some. The sample yields about 320,000 clones, about 90% seen once. Sequenced: PBMCs or T cells enriched from blood (not recorded which). Receptor source: a man aged 30-40 years who had recovered from COVID-19.

V is TRBV5-4 and J is TRBJ1-1, with 9 bases fitting TRBD1. The CDR3 length is 14 residues. The germline gives CDR1 SGHNT, CDR2 YYREEE (reference sequence). Trimming cost V 2 bases and J 8 bases; bases outside gene matches: 7. CDR3 nucleotide sequence: TGTGCCAGCAGCTTAGGAAGGGACAGGGTCGAAGCTTTCTTT. It codes for CASSLGRDRVEAFF. The full variable domain, in which reference TRBV5-4 and TRBJ1-1 provide the parts outside the CDR3, is ETGVTQSPTHLIKTRGQQVTLRCSSQSGHNTVSWYQQALGQGPQFIFQYYREEENGRGNFPPRFSGLQFPNYSSELNVNALELDDSALYLCASSLGRDRVEAFFGQGTRLTVV.

The chain has TRBV6-5 and TRBJ1-2, with D perhaps TRBD1 (6 bases). Trimming cost V 6 bases and J 4 bases, with 15 bases left between them. The CDR3 has 14 residues. The V gene's germline CDR1 is MNHEY and CDR2 SVGAGI. For the CDR3, the DNA is TGTGCCAGCAGAAGCCAGGGGAAAAGCTATGGCTACACCTTC. As protein: CASRSQGKSYGYTF.

This chain joins TRBV5-1 and TRBJ2-3; possibly TRBD2 for D (5 bases). The CDR3 extends over 13 amino acids. Germline lookup yields CDR1 SGHRS and CDR2 YFSETQ. The V end was cut by 0 bases, the J end by 6 bases, with 8 bases between. CDR3 loop: CASSLVPGDTQYF. The CDR3 nucleotides are TGCGCCAGCAGCTTGGTTCCGGGGGATACGCAGTATTTT. Drawing the rest from reference TRBV5-1 and TRBJ2-3, the complete variable domain is KAGVTQTPRYLIKTRGQQVTLSCSPISGHRSVSWYQQTPGQGLQFLFEYFSETQRNKGNFPGRFSGRQFSNSRSEMNVSTLELGDSALYLCASSLVPGDTQYFGPGTRLTVL.

The rearrangement joins TRBV5-6 to TRBJ2-5, with 9 bases lining up with TRBD1. This CDR3 is 19 amino acids long. Losses at the gene ends were 1 base for V and 2 bases for J; bases not matched to a gene: 15. The germline V gene has CDR1 SGHDT and CDR2 YYEEEE. CDR3 loop: CASSLNFFRDRASQETQYF. The DNA of the CDR3 is TGTGCCAGCAGCTTGAATTTTTTCCGGGACAGGGCTTCACAAGAGACCCAGTACTTC.

This chain connects TRBV28 to TRBJ2-7; D is unclear. CDR3 length: 12 residues. With 4 bases removed from V and 4 bases from J, the gap between germline ends came to 8 bases. CDR1 MDHEN and CDR2 SYDVKM come from the germline V gene. This CDR3 is CASSSPLYEQYF. The CDR3 coding sequence is TGTGCCAGCAGTTCTCCCCTTTACGAGCAGTACTTC.

The chain uses TRBV5-8 and TRBJ1-5; 12 positions agree with TRBD1. Germline V gene sequence: CDR1 SGHTS, CDR2 YDEGEE. The CDR3 is 14 residues long. With 3 bases clipped from V and 6 bases from J, the junction kept 1 base outside the gene matches. The CDR3 is CASSSGQGAQPQHF. Written as DNA, the CDR3 is TGTGCCAGCAGCTCGGGACAGGGGGCTCAGCCCCAGCATTTT.

The gene calls are TRBV28 and TRBJ2-1; TRBD1 is a possible D gene (6 bases). This CDR3 has 14 amino acids. Between the trimmed V and J ends, which lost 8 bases and 2 bases, there was a span of 13 bases. Germline CDR1 is MDHEN and CDR2 is SYDVKM. CDR3: CASVPGHPYNEQFF. CDR3 nucleotides: TGTGCCAGCGTTCCGGGACATCCCTACAATGAGCAGTTCTTC.

V and J are TRBV10-3 and TRBJ2-5; D is possibly TRBD1 (7 bases). Germline V gene data show CDR1 as ENHRY and CDR2 as SYGVKD. V lost 10 bases and J 2 bases, leaving 20 bases between the germline ends. The length of the CDR3 is 15 residues. The CDR3 sequence is CATRGASSFQETQYF. In nucleotides, the CDR3 is TGTGCCACCAGGGGGGCCAGCAGCTTTCAAGAGACCCAGTACTTC.

This chain links TRBV6-5 with TRBJ1-2; 9 bases map to TRBD1. The CDR3 length is 15 residues. Per the germline V gene, CDR1 is MNHEY and CDR2 is SVGAGI. With V trimmed by 0 bases and J by 3 bases, 2 bases remained unmatched. CDR3: CASSYSGTGHYGYTF. The CDR3 bases are TGTGCCAGCAGTTACTCGGGGACAGGGCACTATGGCTACACCTTC.

The rearrangement joins TRBV6-5 to TRBJ1-2, with 7 bases fitting TRBD1. The CDR3 spans 15 residues. Trimming removed 6 bases from V and 4 bases from J; junction bases left unmatched: 11. Germline V CDR1 and CDR2: MNHEY, SVGAGI. The DNA for the CDR3 is TGTGCCAGCAGCCTTACAGGGGTATTGGGCTATGGCTACACCTTC. Translation gives CASSLTGVLGYGYTF.

To note about this clone: Additional DNA sequences in this sample encode the identical CDR3. In DNA, the CDR3 is TGTGCCAGCAGCTTAGTAGGGGCCGGCCAGCCCCAGCATTTT. It yields the protein CASSLVGAGQPQHF. This chain uses TRBV7-2 with TRBJ1-5; perhaps TRBD1 as D (5 bases). V lost 1 base to trimming and J lost 7 bases, with 11 bases between them. CDR3 length: 14 residues. CDR1 SGHTA and CDR2 FQGNSA come from the germline V gene.

Note on this clone: Other nucleotide sequences from this sample produce the same CDR3. The V gene is TRBV18, the J gene TRBJ1-3; TRBD1 might be the D (5 bases). The CDR3 length is 14 residues. CDR1 and CDR2 (germline): KGHSH, LQKENI. Trimming removed 2 bases from V and 0 bases from J, with 5 bases in between. The CDR3 is CASSPTGSGNTIYF. CDR3 DNA: TGTGCCAGCTCACCAACAGGCTCTGGAAACACCATATATTTT.

The chain uses TRBV27 and TRBJ1-6; D gene unclear. The CDR3 has 16 amino acids. Germline V gene lookup returns CDR1 MNHEY and CDR2 SMNVEV (reference sequence). Trimming left V 0 bases short and J 2 bases short, with 8 bases between. The CDR3 reads CASSLSGVPYNSPLHF. The CDR3 nucleotides are TGTGCCAGCAGTTTATCCGGGGTCCCCTATAATTCACCCCTCCACTTT.

This chain uses TRBV3-1 (or the pseudogene TRBV3-2) with TRBJ2-5; tentatively, D is TRBD1 (5 bases). This CDR3 is built from 18 residues. Per the germline V gene, CDR1 is LGHDT and CDR2 is YNNKEL (reference sequence). V shed 0 bases and J shed 4 bases, with 21 bases lying between them. This CDR3 is CASSQESGVQGERETQYF. CDR3 nucleotide sequence: TGTGCCAGCAGCCAAGAGTCGGGTGTCCAGGGCGAGAGAGAGACCCAGTACTTC.

With respect to this clone: The same CDR3 arises from other DNA sequences in this sample as well. V is TRBV28 and J is TRBJ1-6; a weak D match, TRBD1 (6 bases). Germline CDR1 reads MDHEN; CDR2 reads SYDVKM. The germline V and J ends were trimmed by 2 bases and 7 bases, with 12 bases remaining between them. The CDR3 covers 15 residues. CDR3 sequence (DNA): TGTGCCAGCAGTTTAGGGGGGGCGCGGAATTCACCCCTCCACTTT. It specifies CASSLGGARNSPLHF.

This chain connects TRBV19 to TRBJ1-4; 7 nucleotides match TRBD1. Germline V gene sequence: CDR1 LNHDA, CDR2 SQIVND (reference sequence). The ends lost 3 bases at V and 2 bases at J; junction bases unmatched: 3. CDR3 length: 15 amino acids. CDR3 nucleotides: TGTGCCAGTAGTATTCAGGGGGTGACTAATGAAAAACTGTTTTTT. Its protein is CASSIQGVTNEKLFF. The entire variable domain, with the rest obtained from reference TRBV19 and TRBJ1-4, is as follows: DGGITQSPKYLFRKEGQNVTLSCEQNLNHDAMYWYRQDPGQGLRLIYYSQIVNDFQKGDIAEGYSVSREKKESFPLTVTSAQKNPTAFYLCASSIQGVTNEKLFFGSGTQLSVL.

The chain uses TRBV20-1 and TRBJ1-2, with D possibly matching TRBD1 (6 bases). Trimming took off 3 bases at V and 6 bases at J, with 11 bases between the two ends. The CDR3 totals 12 residues. The germline gives CDR1 DFQATT, CDR2 SNEGSKA (reference sequence). The CDR3 nucleotides are TGCAGTGCTAGTACAGGGTGGGATGGCTACACCTTC. Translating it yields CSASTGWDGYTF.

V is TRBV5-4 and J is TRBJ2-7; D may be TRBD1 (6 bases). The CDR3 spans 14 residues. V dropped 4 bases and J dropped 2 bases, with 13 bases sitting between them. Germline CDR1 and CDR2: SGHNT and YYREEE (reference sequence). CDR3 in DNA: TGTGCCAGCAGCGAGGGGGTCAGGGCCTACGAGCAGTACTTC. Translation gives CASSEGVRAYEQYF.

The V and J genes are TRBV10-2 and TRBJ2-3, with D uncertain. Germline V CDR1 and CDR2: WSHSY, SAAADI. V lost 2 bases to trimming and J lost 0 bases, with 3 bases between them. The CDR3 covers 13 residues. Here the CDR3 DNA reads TGCGCCAGCAGTGAGGGCAGCACAGATACGCAGTATTTT. It specifies CASSEGSTDTQYF.

The V gene is TRBV7-6, the J gene TRBJ2-7; possibly TRBD1 for D (6 bases). This CDR3 spans 15 amino acids. Germline V gene data show CDR1 as SGHVS and CDR2 as FNYEAQ. V shed 0 bases and J shed 3 bases, with 12 bases lying between them. The DNA of the CDR3 is TGTGCCAGCAGCTTAGCTGGGGTAGGGGGCTACGAGCAGTACTTC. Translating it yields CASSLAGVGGYEQYF.

V usage is TRBV4-1 and J usage is TRBJ2-1, with D tentatively TRBD1 (6 bases). The CDR3 has 15 amino acids. Trimming left V 4 bases short and J 0 bases short, with 10 bases between. Germline V gene sequence: CDR1 MGHRA, CDR2 YSYEKL. CDR3 in DNA: TGCGCCAGCAGCCCCAGGGGAAGCTCCTACAATGAGCAGTTCTTC. Translation: CASSPRGSSYNEQFF.

Here the CDR3 DNA reads TGTGCCAGCAGCTTAGAAGAGGCGGTCTACGAGCAGTACTTC. It yields the protein CASSLEEAVYEQYF. The rearrangement links TRBV7-9 to TRBJ2-7; D unclear. The CDR3 is 14 amino acids. CDR1 SEHNR and CDR2 FQNEAQ come from the germline V gene (reference sequence). V lost 1 base, J lost 3 bases, and 10 bases lay in between.

This clone was picked up a small number of times. CDR3 region: CASSQATREQFF. The CDR3 DNA sequence: TGTGCCAGCAGCCAAGCTACGAGGGAGCAGTTCTTC. The chain links TRBV3-1 (or the pseudogene TRBV3-2) to TRBJ2-1, with D unclear. The V gene lost 1 base and the J gene lost 10 bases, with 8 bases spanning the gap. The germline gives CDR1 LGHDT, CDR2 YNNKEL (reference sequence). The CDR3 consists of 12 residues.

The rearrangement uses TRBV10-1 and TRBJ2-7; D call uncertain. Per the germline V gene, CDR1 is WNHNN and CDR2 is SYGVQD (reference sequence). This CDR3 is built from 10 residues. V was clipped by 8 bases and J by 12 bases, with 14 bases between them. The CDR3: CASPGVLGYF. CDR3 nucleotides: TGCGCCAGCCCCGGTGTGCTCGGGTACTTC.

This clone was picked up one time. The rearrangement joins TRBV9 to TRBJ2-5, with D possibly TRBD2 on 7 matching bases. Germline values: CDR1 SGDLS, CDR2 YYNGEE. With 0 bases removed from V and 0 bases from J, the gap between germline ends came to 9 bases. CDR3 size: 15 residues. The DNA for the CDR3 is TGTGCCAGCAGCGTAGGCGGGGGCCACCAAGAGACCCAGTACTTC. Translated, it gives CASSVGGGHQETQYF.

Only a few counts were recorded for this clone. V is TRBV15 and J is TRBJ2-1, with D maybe TRBD2 (5 bases). This CDR3 contains 15 residues. CDR1 and CDR2 from the germline V gene are LNHNV and YYDKDF (reference sequence). Trimming pared 5 bases from V and 8 bases from J, leaving 19 bases between. In DNA, the CDR3 is TGTGCCACCAGCTTCCTGGAGAGGGAAGGCGATGAGCAGTTCTTC. Protein sequence: CATSFLEREGDEQFF.

This clone was counted once. The chain uses TRBV6-5 and TRBJ2-7; the match to TRBD1 covers 11 bases. The germline gives CDR1 MNHEY, CDR2 SVGAGI. This CDR3 comprises 14 residues. With 8 bases clipped from V and 7 bases from J, the junction kept 10 bases outside the gene matches. As DNA, the CDR3 is TGTGCCAGCGCTCCTGGACAGGGGGCTCGGGAGCAGTACTTC. Translated, it gives CASAPGQGAREQYF.

This chain joins TRBV24-1 and TRBJ1-2; the match to TRBD1 covers 7 bases. The germline V gene has CDR1 KGHDR and CDR2 SFDVKD. This CDR3 is 14 amino acids long. Trimming at V came to 5 bases and at J to 5 bases, leaving 7 bases not matched to a gene. The CDR3 spells CATSGRAGGYGYTF. The CDR3 DNA follows: TGTGCCACCAGTGGGAGGGCAGGGGGATATGGCTACACCTTC.

This clone was picked up a small number of times. The sample holds other DNA sequences that translate to the same CDR3. The V gene is TRBV28, the J gene TRBJ2-7, with TRBD1 matching 7 bases. Germline trimming cut 5 bases from V and 4 bases from J; bases unmatched to any gene: 2. The CDR3 spans 12 residues. Germline CDR1 reads MDHEN; CDR2 reads SYDVKM. The CDR3 DNA follows: TGTGCCAGCAGTCGCAGGGGGTACGAGCAGTACTTC. Translated: CASSRRGYEQYF.